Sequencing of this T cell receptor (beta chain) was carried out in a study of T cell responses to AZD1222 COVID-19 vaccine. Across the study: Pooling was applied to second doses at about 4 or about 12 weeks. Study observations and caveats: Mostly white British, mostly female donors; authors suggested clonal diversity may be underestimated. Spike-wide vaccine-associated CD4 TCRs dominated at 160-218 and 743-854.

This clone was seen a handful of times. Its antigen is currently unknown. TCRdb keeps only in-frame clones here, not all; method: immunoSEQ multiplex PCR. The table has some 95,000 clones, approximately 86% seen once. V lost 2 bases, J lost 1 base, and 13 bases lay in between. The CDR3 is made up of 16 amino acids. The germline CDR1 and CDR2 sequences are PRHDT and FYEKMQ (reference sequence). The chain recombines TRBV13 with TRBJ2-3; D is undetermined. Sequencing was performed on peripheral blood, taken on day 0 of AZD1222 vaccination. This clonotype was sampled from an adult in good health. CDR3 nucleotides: TGTGCCAGCAGCTTAAAGTCCCACCCAGGCACAGATACGCAGTATTTT. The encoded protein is CASSLKSHPGTDTQYF.